This paragraph covers one T cell receptor (beta chain) sequence. Germline V gene data show CDR1 as SGDLS and CDR2 as YYNGEE. This CDR3 spans 13 amino acids. The DNA is unrecorded. These data come from a study of synovial regulatory T cells in juvenile arthritis. Sequencing was performed with immunoSEQ multiplex PCR; in TCRdb, only in-frame clones are kept and a portion is missing. The sample has just under 10,000 clones, and its top ten clones hold approximately 1.2%. The sequenced sample was Treg cells from blood. Subset specified: remaining (HLA-DR-negative) circulating blood Treg cells. The TCR originated in a donor between 2 and 29 years old with juvenile idiopathic arthritis. The chain links TRBV9 to TRBJ2-2; TCRdb's D gene call, TRBD2, goes unchecked for lack of DNA. The CDR3 sequence: CASKRENTGELFF. Combining the CDR3 with reference TRBV9 and TRBJ2-2 gives the whole variable domain DSGVTQTPKHLITATGQRVTLRCSPRSGDLSVYWYQQSLDQGLQFLIQYYNGEERAKGNILERFSAQQFPDLHSELNLSSLELGDSALYFCASKRENTGELFFGEGSRLTVL.